The clone carrying this T cell receptor beta chain was seen many times. Antigen: not known. Other nucleotide sequences from this sample produce the same CDR3. The entry originates in a study of cytomegalovirus exposure and HLA in healthy donors. Study as a whole: An earlier analysis identified 100 million to 130 million unique TCR beta sequences in some 170 million T cells.

Both 60 Vbeta primers and 13 Jbeta primers went into the PCR. Assay used: immunoSEQ multiplex PCR; TCRdb lists only in-frame clones, some missing. The table lists over 150,000 clones, 77% of them singletons. Study observations and caveats: TRBV6-2, TRBV6-3 and some other V segments were excluded as indistinguishable. About 87% or about 30% of the time was how often most TCR beta V segments were productive, according to an earlier analysis.

There are 14 residues in the CDR3. Trimming took 1 base from V and 6 from J, leaving 9 bases between them. Germline-derived CDR1 and CDR2 are SGHTA and FQGTGA. The chain recombines TRBV7-3 with TRBJ2-2, with D hard to call. This TCR was recovered from a man aged 25 to 40 in good health and CMV-seropositive. Sequenced material: PBMCs. The CDR3 DNA reads TGTGCCAGCAGCTTAATGGTGGGCCCCGGGGAGCTGTTTTTT. Protein product: CASSLMVGPGELFF.